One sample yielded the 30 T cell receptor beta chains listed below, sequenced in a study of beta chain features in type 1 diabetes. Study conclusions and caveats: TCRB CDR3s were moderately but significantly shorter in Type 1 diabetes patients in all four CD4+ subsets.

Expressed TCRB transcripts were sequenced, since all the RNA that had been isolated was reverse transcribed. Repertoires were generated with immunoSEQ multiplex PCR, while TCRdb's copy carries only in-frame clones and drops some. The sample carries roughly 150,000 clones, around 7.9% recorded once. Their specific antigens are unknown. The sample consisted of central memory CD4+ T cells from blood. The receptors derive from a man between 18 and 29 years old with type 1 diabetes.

As DNA, the CDR3 is TGTGCCAGCAGTCGGAGGACTAGCGGGAGCAATGAGCAGTTCTTC. It is translated as CASSRRTSGSNEQFF. The chain recombines TRBV27 with TRBJ2-1, with 13 nucleotides matching TRBD2. Germline CDR1 and CDR2: MNHEY and SMNVEV (reference sequence). This CDR3 spans 15 amino acids. V was clipped by 5 bases and J by 6 bases; unmatched bases: 4.

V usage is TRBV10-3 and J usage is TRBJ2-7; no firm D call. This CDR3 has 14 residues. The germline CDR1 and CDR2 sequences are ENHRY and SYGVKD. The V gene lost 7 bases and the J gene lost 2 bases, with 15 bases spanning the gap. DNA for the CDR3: TGTGCCATCAAAGTGGTGGCCGAGGCCTACGAGCAGTACTTC. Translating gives CAIKVVAEAYEQYF.

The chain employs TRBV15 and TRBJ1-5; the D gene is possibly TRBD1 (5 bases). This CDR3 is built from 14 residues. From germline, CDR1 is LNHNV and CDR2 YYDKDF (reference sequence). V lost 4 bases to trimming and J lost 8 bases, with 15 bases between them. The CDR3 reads CATSNNGGREPQHF. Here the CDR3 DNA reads TGTGCCACCAGCAATAACGGGGGTAGGGAGCCCCAGCATTTT.

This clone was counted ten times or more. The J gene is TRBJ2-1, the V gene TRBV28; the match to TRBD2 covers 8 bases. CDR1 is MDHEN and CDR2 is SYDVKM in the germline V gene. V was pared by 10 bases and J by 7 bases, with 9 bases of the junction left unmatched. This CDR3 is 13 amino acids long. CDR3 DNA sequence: TGTGCCACCACCCCGGGGGGGCTTAATGAGCAGTTCTTC. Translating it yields CATTPGGLNEQFF.

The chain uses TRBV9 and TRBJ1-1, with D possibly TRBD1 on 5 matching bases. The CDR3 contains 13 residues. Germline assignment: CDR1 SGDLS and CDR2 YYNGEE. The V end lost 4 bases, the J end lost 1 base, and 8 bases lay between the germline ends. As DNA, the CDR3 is TGTGCCAGCAGCATACAGGAGAACACTGAAGCTTTCTTT. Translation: CASSIQENTEAFF.

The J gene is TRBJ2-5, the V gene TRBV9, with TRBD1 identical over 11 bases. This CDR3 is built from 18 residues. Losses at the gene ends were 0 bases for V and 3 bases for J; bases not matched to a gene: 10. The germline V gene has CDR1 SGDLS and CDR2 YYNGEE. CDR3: CASSVGGGQGATEETQYF. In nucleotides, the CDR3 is TGTGCCAGCAGCGTAGGGGGTGGACAGGGGGCTACTGAAGAGACCCAGTACTTC.

Written as DNA, the CDR3 is TGTGCCAGCAGCTTAGATAGGCCGGGACTAGCTAAATCGTTCTTC. Encoded protein: CASSLDRPGLAKSFF. This chain uses TRBV7-8 with TRBJ2-1; TRBD2 aligns across 9 bases. The V and J ends lost 1 base and 15 bases, in that order; junction bases with no gene match: 13. Germline CDR1 SGHVS, CDR2 FQNEAQ. There are 15 residues in the CDR3.

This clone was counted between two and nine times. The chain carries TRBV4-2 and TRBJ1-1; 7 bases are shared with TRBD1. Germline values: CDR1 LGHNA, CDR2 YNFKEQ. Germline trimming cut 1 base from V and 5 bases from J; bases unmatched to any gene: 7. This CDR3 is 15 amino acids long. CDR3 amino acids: CASSQVEQGKTEAFF. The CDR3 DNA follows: TGTGCCAGCAGCCAAGTTGAACAGGGGAAAACTGAAGCTTTCTTT.

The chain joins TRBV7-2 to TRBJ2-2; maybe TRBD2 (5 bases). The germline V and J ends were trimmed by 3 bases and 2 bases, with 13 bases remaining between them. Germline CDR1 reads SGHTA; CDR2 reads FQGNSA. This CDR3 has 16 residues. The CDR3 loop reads CASSFAGILNTGELFF. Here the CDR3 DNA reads TGTGCCAGCAGCTTCGCCGGGATTCTTAACACCGGGGAGCTGTTTTTT.

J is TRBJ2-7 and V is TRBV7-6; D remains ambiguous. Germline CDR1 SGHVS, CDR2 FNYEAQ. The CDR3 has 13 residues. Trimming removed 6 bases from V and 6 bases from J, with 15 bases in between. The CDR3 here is CASSPLVEPEQYF. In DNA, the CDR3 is TGTGCCAGCAGTCCCCTTGTAGAGCCCGAGCAGTACTTC.

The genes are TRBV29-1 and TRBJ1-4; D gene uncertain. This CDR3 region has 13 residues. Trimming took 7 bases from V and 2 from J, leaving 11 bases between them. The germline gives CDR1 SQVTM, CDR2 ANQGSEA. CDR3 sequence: CSASVSTNEKLFF. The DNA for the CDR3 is TGCAGCGCATCGGTATCCACTAATGAAAAACTGTTTTTT.

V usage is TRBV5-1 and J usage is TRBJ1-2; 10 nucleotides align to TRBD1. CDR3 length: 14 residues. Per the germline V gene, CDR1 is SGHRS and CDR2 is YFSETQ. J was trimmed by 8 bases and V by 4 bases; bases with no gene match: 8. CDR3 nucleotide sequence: TGCGCCAGCAGCCCAAGACAGGGGGCGCAAGGCTACACCTTC. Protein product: CASSPRQGAQGYTF.

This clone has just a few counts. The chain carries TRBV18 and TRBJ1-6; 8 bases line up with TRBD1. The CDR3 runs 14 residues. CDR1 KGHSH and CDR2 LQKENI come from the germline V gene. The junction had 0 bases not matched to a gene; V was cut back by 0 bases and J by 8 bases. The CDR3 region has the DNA TGTGCCAGCTCACCACCGACAGGGGATTCACCCCTCCACTTT. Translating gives CASSPPTGDSPLHF.

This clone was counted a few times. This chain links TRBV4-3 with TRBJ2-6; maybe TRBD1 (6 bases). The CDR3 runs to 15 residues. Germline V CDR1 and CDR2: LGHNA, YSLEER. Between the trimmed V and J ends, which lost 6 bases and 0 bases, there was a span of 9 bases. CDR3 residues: CASSPRGSGANVLTF. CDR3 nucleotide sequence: TGCGCCAGCAGTCCCAGGGGCTCTGGGGCCAACGTCCTGACTTTC.

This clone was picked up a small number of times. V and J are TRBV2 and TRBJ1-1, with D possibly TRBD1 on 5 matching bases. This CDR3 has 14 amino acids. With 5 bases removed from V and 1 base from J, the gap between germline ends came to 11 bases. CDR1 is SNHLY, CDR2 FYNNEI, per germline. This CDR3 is CASSRAGENTEAFF. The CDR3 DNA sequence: TGTGCCAGCAGTCGGGCGGGGGAGAACACTGAAGCTTTCTTT.

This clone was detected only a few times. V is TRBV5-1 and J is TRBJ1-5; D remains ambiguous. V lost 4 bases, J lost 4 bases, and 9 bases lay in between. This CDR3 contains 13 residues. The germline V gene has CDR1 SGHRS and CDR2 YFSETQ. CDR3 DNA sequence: TGCGCCAGCAGCATCGAGGGAAATCAGCCCCAGCATTTT. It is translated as CASSIEGNQPQHF. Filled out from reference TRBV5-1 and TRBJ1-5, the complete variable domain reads KAGVTQTPRYLIKTRGQQVTLSCSPISGHRSVSWYQQTPGQGLQFLFEYFSETQRNKGNFPGRFSGRQFSNSRSEMNVSTLELGDSALYLCASSIEGNQPQHFGDGTRLSIL.

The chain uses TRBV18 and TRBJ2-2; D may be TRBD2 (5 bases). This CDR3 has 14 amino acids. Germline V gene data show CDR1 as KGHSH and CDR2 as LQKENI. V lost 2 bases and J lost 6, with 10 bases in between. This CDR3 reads CASSPSREAGELFF. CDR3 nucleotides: TGTGCCAGCTCACCATCGAGGGAAGCCGGGGAGCTGTTTTTT.

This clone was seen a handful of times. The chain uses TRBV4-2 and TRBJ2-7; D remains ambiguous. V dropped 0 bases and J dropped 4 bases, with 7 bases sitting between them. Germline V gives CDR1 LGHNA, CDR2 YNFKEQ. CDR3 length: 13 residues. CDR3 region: CASSQDLRYEQYF. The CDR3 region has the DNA TGTGCCAGCAGCCAAGATCTAAGATACGAGCAGTACTTC.

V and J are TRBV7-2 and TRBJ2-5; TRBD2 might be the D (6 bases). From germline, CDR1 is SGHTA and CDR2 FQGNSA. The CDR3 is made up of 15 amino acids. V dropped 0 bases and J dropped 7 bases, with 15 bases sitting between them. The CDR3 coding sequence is TGTGCCAGCAGCTTAGCTAGCGGTGGAGGTGGGACCCAGTACTTC. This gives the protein CASSLASGGGGTQYF.

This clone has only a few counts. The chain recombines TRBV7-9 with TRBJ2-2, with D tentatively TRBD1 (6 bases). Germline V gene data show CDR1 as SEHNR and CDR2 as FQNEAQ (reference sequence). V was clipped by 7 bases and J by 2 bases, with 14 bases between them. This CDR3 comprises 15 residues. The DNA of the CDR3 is TGTGCCAGCAACCTCTTGGACAGTAACACCGGGGAGCTGTTTTTT. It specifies CASNLLDSNTGELFF.

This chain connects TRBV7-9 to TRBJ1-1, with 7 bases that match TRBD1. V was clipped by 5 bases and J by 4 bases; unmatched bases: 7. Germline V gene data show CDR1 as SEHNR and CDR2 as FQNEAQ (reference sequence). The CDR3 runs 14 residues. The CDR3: CASSLRTGGTEAFF. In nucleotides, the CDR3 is TGTGCCAGCAGCCTCCGGACAGGCGGCACTGAAGCTTTCTTT.

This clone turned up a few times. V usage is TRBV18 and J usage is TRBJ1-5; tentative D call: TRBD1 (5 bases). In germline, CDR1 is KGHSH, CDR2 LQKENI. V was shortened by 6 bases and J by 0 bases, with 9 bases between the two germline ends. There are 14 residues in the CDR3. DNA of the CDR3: TGTGCCAGCTCGCGACAGATTAGCAATCAGCCCCAGCATTTT. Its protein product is CASSRQISNQPQHF.

This chain's CDR3 is CASSLGAETSGRADTQYF. The DNA for the CDR3 is TGTGCCAGCAGCTTAGGCGCTGAGACTAGCGGGAGGGCAGATACGCAGTATTTT. The chain links TRBV7-9 to TRBJ2-3, with 14 bases that match TRBD2. The CDR3 loop spans 18 amino acids. J was trimmed by 4 bases and V by 1 base; bases with no gene match: 7. Germline assignment: CDR1 SEHNR and CDR2 FQNEAQ (reference sequence). The entire variable domain, with the rest obtained from reference TRBV7-9 and TRBJ2-3, is as follows: DTGVSQNPRHKITKRGQNVTFRCDPISEHNRLYWYRQTLGQGPEFLTYFQNEAQLEKSRLLSDRFSAERPKGSFSTLEIQRTEQGDSAMYLCASSLGAETSGRADTQYFGPGTRLTVL.

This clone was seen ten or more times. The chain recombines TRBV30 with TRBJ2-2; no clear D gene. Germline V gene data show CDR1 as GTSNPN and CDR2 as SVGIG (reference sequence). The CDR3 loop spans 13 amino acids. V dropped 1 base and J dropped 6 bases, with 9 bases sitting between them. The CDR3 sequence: CAWSEQIPGELFF. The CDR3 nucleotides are TGTGCCTGGAGTGAACAGATCCCCGGGGAGCTGTTTTTT.

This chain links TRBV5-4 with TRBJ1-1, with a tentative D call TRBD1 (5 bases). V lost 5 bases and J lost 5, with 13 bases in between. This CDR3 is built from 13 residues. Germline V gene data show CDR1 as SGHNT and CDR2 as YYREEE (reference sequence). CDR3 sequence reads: CASSGALGTEAFF. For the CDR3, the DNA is TGTGCCAGCAGTGGGGCTTTAGGGACTGAAGCTTTCTTT.

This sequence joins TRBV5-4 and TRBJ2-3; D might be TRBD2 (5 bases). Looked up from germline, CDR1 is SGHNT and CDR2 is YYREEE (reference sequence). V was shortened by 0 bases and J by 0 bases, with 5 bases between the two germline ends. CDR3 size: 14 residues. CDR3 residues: CASSLGTSTDTQYF. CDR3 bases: TGTGCCAGCAGCTTGGGGACTAGCACAGATACGCAGTATTTT.

This CDR3 is CASSSTQGRQETQYF. As DNA, the CDR3 is TGTGCCAGCAGTTCGACACAGGGTCGGCAAGAGACCCAGTACTTC. This chain uses TRBV27 with TRBJ2-5; a weak D match, TRBD1 (6 bases). Germline-derived CDR1 and CDR2 are MNHEY and SMNVEV (reference sequence). V was shortened by 4 bases and J by 2 bases, with 14 bases between the two germline ends. The CDR3 sequence is 15 residues long.

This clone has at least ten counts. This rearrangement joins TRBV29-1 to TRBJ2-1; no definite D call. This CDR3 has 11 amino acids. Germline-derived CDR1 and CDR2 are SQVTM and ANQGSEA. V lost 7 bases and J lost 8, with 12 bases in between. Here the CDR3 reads CSGSRSDEQFF. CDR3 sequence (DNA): TGCAGCGGTTCCAGAAGCGATGAGCAGTTCTTC.

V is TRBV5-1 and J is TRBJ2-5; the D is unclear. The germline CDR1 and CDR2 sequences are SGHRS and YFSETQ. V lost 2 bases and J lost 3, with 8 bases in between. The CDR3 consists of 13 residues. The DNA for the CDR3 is TGCGCCAGCAGCTTCCCACACAAAGAGACCCAGTACTTC. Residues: CASSFPHKETQYF.

DNA of the CDR3: TGTGCCTATCAACAGGGCTACGAGCAGTACTTC. It is translated as CAYQQGYEQYF. This rearrangement joins TRBV30 to TRBJ2-7; D is possibly TRBD1 (6 bases). V lost 7 bases, J lost 3 bases, and 10 bases lay in between. Germline V gives CDR1 GTSNPN, CDR2 SVGIG (reference sequence). CDR3 size: 11 residues.